This TCR beta chain emerged from a study of identical twins. This clonotype occurred a few times. Germline V CDR1 and CDR2: SEHNR, FQNEAQ (reference sequence). CDR3 length: 15 amino acids. V dropped 5 bases and J dropped 4; count of bases not matched to a gene: 8. MiXCR, run by TCRdb on the 5' RACE reads, gives a single entry per CDR3 protein. The table has over 200,000 distinct CDR3 sequences, 5.5% to 7.5% seen once. The data were also submitted as part of a second study, on T cells expressing NK-cell markers.

The receptor was isolated from a woman under 30 in good health. The genes are TRBV7-9 and TRBJ1-1, with 9 bases aligning to TRBD1. The specimen was CD8+ T cells sorted from blood. The CDR3 spells CASSEWTGEGTEAFF. The CDR3 DNA is TGTGCCAGCAGCGAATGGACAGGGGAGGGCACTGAAGCTTTCTTT.